Each of the 17 T cell receptor beta chains below was sequenced from the same sample in a study of T-cell memory formation after mild COVID-19. TCRdb re-analysed the 5' RACE reads in MiXCR, keeping a single row per CDR3 protein. The table shows approximately 260,000 distinct CDR3 sequences, with 16% occurring only once. The sample consisted of PBMCs or a T cell subset sorted from them (not recorded which). Receptors originate from a man younger than 30 who had mild COVID-19 (a few samples of this study predate the infection). Cell type and time point are not known.

This sequence joins TRBV6-6 and TRBJ1-6; D unresolved. Trimming removed 4 bases at V and 9 bases at J, with 19 bases between. The CDR3 runs to 16 residues. Germline-derived CDR1 and CDR2 are MNHNY and SVGAGI (reference sequence). The CDR3 nucleotides read TGTGCCAGCAGTTCCCGCATGGGGTGGGGAGGTTCACCCCTCCACTTT. Its protein is CASSSRMGWGGSPLHF.

The sample holds many counts of this clonotype. This sequence joins TRBV12-3 or TRBV12-4 and TRBJ2-1, with no clear D. Trimming took off 2 bases at V and 7 bases at J, with 0 bases between the two ends. The CDR3 has 10 amino acids. The CDR3 sequence is CASSLNEQFF. The DNA for the CDR3 is TGTGCCAGCAGTTTAAATGAGCAGTTCTTC.

This clonotype was detected only once. The genes are TRBV19 and TRBJ1-1; D not certain. Germline lookup yields CDR1 LNHDA and CDR2 SQIVND (reference sequence). V lost 1 base, J lost 3 bases, and 9 bases lay in between. The CDR3 runs 14 residues. Here the CDR3 DNA reads TGTGCCAGTAGTATAGGGGTAACGCACACTGAAGCTTTCTTT. Translated, it gives CASSIGVTHTEAFF.

This clonotype has just a few counts. The chain couples TRBV9 to TRBJ1-2; D gene uncertain. The germline gives CDR1 SGDLS, CDR2 YYNGEE. The V gene lost 1 base and the J gene lost 7 bases, with 14 bases spanning the gap. The CDR3 sequence is 14 residues long. DNA for the CDR3: TGTGCCAGCAGCGTAAACCCCACGGACCTTGGCTACACCTTC. It yields the protein CASSVNPTDLGYTF.

This clonotype was counted between two and nine times. The chain carries TRBV20-1 and TRBJ1-2; 8 bases match TRBD1. V lost 3 bases to trimming and J lost 4 bases; unmatched junction nucleotides: 4. CDR3 length: 13 residues. Germline lookup yields CDR1 DFQATT and CDR2 SNEGSKA (reference sequence). CDR3 protein: CSASPDRGYGYTF. CDR3 coding DNA: TGCAGTGCTAGCCCAGACAGGGGCTATGGCTACACCTTC.

This rearrangement joins TRBV18 to TRBJ1-2; weak D call: TRBD1 (5 bases). Trimming left V 0 bases short and J 3 bases short, with 11 bases between. This CDR3 is built from 15 residues. The germline gives CDR1 KGHSH, CDR2 LQKENI. DNA for the CDR3: TGTGCCAGCTCACCACCGGCAGGGATCTACTATGGCTACACCTTC. Its protein product is CASSPPAGIYYGYTF.

This clonotype was seen more than once but under ten times. The chain carries TRBV7-9 and TRBJ2-2; 12 positions match TRBD1. J lost 4 bases, V lost 7 bases, and 10 bases had no gene match. Per germline, CDR1 SEHNR and CDR2 FQNEAQ (reference sequence). This CDR3 is built from 17 residues. This CDR3 reads CASIPPKGQGATGELFF. The CDR3 nucleotides read TGTGCCAGCATCCCCCCAAAGGGACAGGGGGCCACCGGGGAGCTGTTTTTT.

The genes are TRBV9 and TRBJ2-7; perhaps TRBD2 as D (5 bases). V lost 0 bases, J lost 2 bases, and 9 bases lay in between. Per germline, CDR1 SGDLS and CDR2 YYNGEE. This CDR3 region has 14 residues. The CDR3 coding sequence is TGTGCCAGCAGCGTAGGAGTCGGGACCTACGAGCAGTACTTC. It encodes CASSVGVGTYEQYF. Full variable domain (remainder filled in from reference TRBV9 and TRBJ2-7): DSGVTQTPKHLITATGQRVTLRCSPRSGDLSVYWYQQSLDQGLQFLIQYYNGEERAKGNILERFSAQQFPDLHSELNLSSLELGDSALYFCASSVGVGTYEQYFGPGTRLTVT.

The CDR3 is CASSPHRAAQPQHF. The DNA for the CDR3 is TGTGCCAGCAGCCCCCACCGGGCAGCGCAGCCCCAGCATTTT. The chain has TRBV7-2 and TRBJ1-5; D ambiguous. Germline CDR1 reads SGHTA; CDR2 reads FQGNSA. The CDR3 spans 14 residues. V was pared by 5 bases and J by 7 bases, with 15 bases between.

The rearrangement links TRBV4-1 to TRBJ1-1; D is perhaps TRBD1 (6 bases). Between the trimmed V and J ends, which lost 0 bases and 9 bases, there was a span of 14 bases. Per the germline V gene, CDR1 is MGHRA and CDR2 is YSYEKL. This CDR3 is 14 amino acids long. The CDR3 sequence: CASSQESRRGKAFF. In DNA, the CDR3 is TGCGCCAGCAGCCAAGAGTCGCGGAGGGGGAAAGCTTTCTTT.

The rearrangement links TRBV6-1 to TRBJ2-7, with D possibly being TRBD1 (6 bases). CDR1 MNHNS and CDR2 SASEGT come from the germline V gene. Trimming shortened V by 0 bases and J by 4 bases, and 16 bases separated the two germline ends. The CDR3 length is 16 residues. DNA for the CDR3: TGTGCCAGCAGTGAAGCGGTACAGGGTACGGGTTACGAGCAGTACGTC. Translated: CASSEAVQGTGYEQYV.

The chain links TRBV7-2 to TRBJ1-2; D might be TRBD1 (6 bases). The germline gives CDR1 SGHTA, CDR2 FQGNSA. This CDR3 has 16 amino acids. V lost 1 base and J 4 bases, leaving 16 bases between the germline ends. Here the CDR3 DNA reads TGTGCCAGCAGCTTAGTCGCCGGGGGCTCGGTCTATGGCTACACCTTC. Its protein product is CASSLVAGGSVYGYTF.

In its sample, this clonotype was seen a few times. The rearrangement uses TRBV19 and TRBJ2-2; D not certain. Germline loops: CDR1 LNHDA, CDR2 SQIVND (reference sequence). The CDR3 sequence is 14 residues long. Trimming pared 4 bases from V and 6 bases from J, leaving 12 bases between. In DNA, the CDR3 is TGTGCCAGTAGTACAGCCAGGACGGCCGGGGAGCTGTTTTTT. As protein: CASSTARTAGELFF. Together with reference TRBV19 and TRBJ2-2, the CDR3 gives the full variable domain: DGGITQSPKYLFRKEGQNVTLSCEQNLNHDAMYWYRQDPGQGLRLIYYSQIVNDFQKGDIAEGYSVSREKKESFPLTVTSAQKNPTAFYLCASSTARTAGELFFGEGSRLTVL.

This clonotype was recorded a few times. The J gene is TRBJ2-6, the V gene TRBV5-6; TRBD2 agrees at 11 bases. CDR3 size: 18 residues. Germline loops: CDR1 SGHDT, CDR2 YYEEEE. V lost 3 bases and J lost 4; bases outside the gene matches: 9. In nucleotides, the CDR3 is TGTGCCAGCAGCTCCATACTACTAGCGGGGGACGGGGCCAACGTCCTGACTTTC. As protein: CASSSILLAGDGANVLTF.

This clonotype was observed a few times. The rearrangement uses TRBV30 and TRBJ2-7, with D possibly being TRBD1 (6 bases). The germline CDR1 and CDR2 sequences are GTSNPN and SVGIG (reference sequence). This CDR3 comprises 12 residues. The V end lost 0 bases, the J end lost 4 bases, and 7 bases lay between the germline ends. The CDR3 DNA follows: TGTGCCTGGAGTGTAGGGGGTTACGAGCAGTACTTC. Translating gives CAWSVGGYEQYF.

This clonotype was found a few times. The CDR3: CASSSPGGGTGTNQPQHF. The CDR3 nucleotides read TGTGCCAGCAGTTCGCCGGGTGGCGGGACAGGGACGAATCAGCCCCAGCATTTT. The chain carries TRBV6-2 or TRBV6-3 and TRBJ1-5, with TRBD1 identical over 9 bases. CDR1 is MNHEY and CDR2 is SVGEGT in the germline V gene. Trimming removed 4 bases from V and 4 bases from J; junction bases left unmatched: 14. CDR3 length: 18 amino acids.

The table lists this clonotype with a few counts. The chain has TRBV7-2 and TRBJ2-4; 9 bases line up with TRBD2. This CDR3 comprises 16 residues. From germline, CDR1 is SGHTA and CDR2 FQGNSA. The junction had 10 bases not matched to a gene; V was cut back by 2 bases and J by 8 bases. This CDR3 reads CASSLLRSGGMDIQYF. Written as DNA, the CDR3 is TGTGCCAGCAGCTTACTACGTAGCGGGGGTATGGACATTCAGTACTTC.